The next 2 T cell receptor beta chains were all read from a single sample in a study of T-cell reconstitution after alpha-beta-depleted transplantation in children. The library targeted TCRbeta and was prepared with unique molecular identifiers. TCRdb reprocessed the PCR reads via MiXCR and lists one record per CDR3 protein. The sample yields around 420,000 distinct CDR3 sequences, about 17% seen once. This specimen consisted of PBMCs, mostly from graft donor cells, obtained 360 days after TCRalphabeta/CD19-depleted stem cell transplant. Receptors were obtained from a boy younger than two who had a stem cell transplant for Wiskott-Aldrich syndrome, so the T cells may come from the graft donor.

CDR3 DNA sequence: TGCGCCAGCAGCCAAGTCCCCTCCACAGGGTACACAGATACGCAGTATTTT. It encodes CASSQVPSTGYTDTQYF. The rearrangement links TRBV4-1 to TRBJ2-3; a weak D match, TRBD1 (6 bases). The CDR3 consists of 17 residues. V dropped 1 base and J dropped 2 bases, with 16 bases sitting between them. Per the germline V gene, CDR1 is MGHRA and CDR2 is YSYEKL.

The chain recombines TRBV7-2 with TRBJ2-7, with D perhaps TRBD2 (5 bases). This CDR3 is 11 amino acids long. V dropped 5 bases and J dropped 7 bases, with 9 bases sitting between them. Looked up from germline, CDR1 is SGHTA and CDR2 is FQGNSA. As DNA, the CDR3 is TGTGCCAGCAGCGATCGGGGAGAGCAGTACTTC. Its translation: CASSDRGEQYF.